This T cell receptor beta chain appears in the sequencing data of a study of CD8 T cells in ankylosing spondylitis. This clonotype was counted ten times or more. A single record per CDR3 protein comes from TCRdb applying MiXCR to the 5' RACE reads. The table lists around 130,000 distinct CDR3 sequences, approximately 10% of them singletons. Germline V gene data show CDR1 as LGHNA and CDR2 as YSLEER. This CDR3 is 13 amino acids long. Trimming left V 0 bases short and J 5 bases short, with 7 bases between. The V and J genes are TRBV4-3 and TRBJ2-5; D gene uncertain. This TCR came from a male donor with ankylosing spondylitis or in good health (not recorded which). The sample comprised blood, either unsorted or a sorted T cell fraction (not recorded which). The DNA of the CDR3 is TGCGCCAGCAGCCAAGATGATCTCGAGACCCAGTACTTC. It specifies CASSQDDLETQYF.